The 17 T cell receptor beta chains in this list originate from one sample, sequenced in a study of CXCR3-negative and CXCR3-positive naive CD8 T cells. Through 5' RACE with UMI labels, the TRB cDNA libraries were prepared. TCRdb reprocessed the 5' RACE reads and reports one entry per CDR3 protein, with no DNA. This specimen shows over 35,000 distinct CDR3 sequences; the ten leading clones hold 14% to 15%. Sequenced: memory CD8+ T cells from blood. Source of these receptors: a human donor in good health. Some clones in this sample may be carry-over from other donors' samples.

J is TRBJ2-7 and V is TRBV5-1; TCRdb designates TRBD1, a call that cannot be tested without DNA. CDR1 SGHRS and CDR2 YFSETQ come from the germline V gene. The CDR3 consists of 14 residues. The chain's CDR3 is CASSLWGQTYEQYF. The complete variable domain, with remaining parts taken from reference TRBV5-1 and TRBJ2-7, reads KAGVTQTPRYLIKTRGQQVTLSCSPISGHRSVSWYQQTPGQGLQFLFEYFSETQRNKGNFPGRFSGRQFSNSRSEMNVSTLELGDSALYLCASSLWGQTYEQYFGPGTRLTVT.

This chain links TRBV6-4 with TRBJ2-2. The CDR3 covers 14 residues. The germline V gene encodes CDR1 MRHNA and CDR2 SNTAGT. The CDR3 is CASSDSRDPGELFF.

The chain combines TRBV6-5 with TRBJ2-1; TCRdb proposes TRBD2, but this gene call is untestable without DNA. Per germline, CDR1 MNHEY and CDR2 SVGAGI. The CDR3 runs to 13 residues. CDR3: CASSYRAGNEQFF.

V and J are TRBV28 and TRBJ2-1; with no DNA, the TCRdb D assignment of TRBD1 cannot be verified. CDR1 is MDHEN, CDR2 SYDVKM, per germline. The CDR3 runs to 16 residues. The CDR3 reads CASSYHPGSSYNEQFF. Full variable domain (missing parts from reference TRBV28 and TRBJ2-1): DVKVTQSSRYLVKRTGEKVFLECVQDMDHENMFWYRQDPGLGLRLIYFSYDVKMKEKGDIPEGYSVSREKKERFSLILESASTNQTSMYLCASSYHPGSSYNEQFFGPGTRLTVL.

V gene TRBV2 combines with J gene TRBJ1-2; TCRdb's D call, TRBD1, is unchecked because there is no DNA. Germline V CDR1 and CDR2: SNHLY, FYNNEI. The CDR3 is 15 amino acids. This chain's CDR3 is CASSIGGGPNYGYTF.

The rearrangement links TRBV9 to TRBJ2-1; TCRdb designates TRBD1, a call that cannot be tested without DNA. In germline, CDR1 is SGDLS, CDR2 YYNGEE. This CDR3 spans 17 amino acids. The CDR3 sequence is CASSPGGGTSPYNEQFF.

The rearrangement uses TRBV4-2 and TRBJ2-7; without DNA, the TCRdb call of TRBD2 cannot be checked. Germline V gene data show CDR1 as LGHNA and CDR2 as YNFKEQ. This CDR3 region has 15 residues. CDR3 loop: CASSQAGTDRYEQYF.

The genes are TRBV11-2 and TRBJ2-7; there is no DNA to check the TCRdb D call of TRBD1. CDR3 length equals 15 residues. In germline, CDR1 is SGHAT, CDR2 FQNNGV. CDR3 region: CASSRDRQASYEQYF.

The V gene is TRBV5-1, the J gene TRBJ2-2; TCRdb gives TRBD1 as the D gene, but with no DNA this cannot be confirmed. In germline, CDR1 is SGHRS, CDR2 YFSETQ. The CDR3 runs 16 residues. CDR3 amino acids: CASIQKGAKFTGELFF.

The chain links TRBV29-1 to TRBJ2-5; TCRdb indicates TRBD2, and absent DNA this call remains unverified. Per the germline V gene, CDR1 is SQVTM and CDR2 is ANQGSEA. This CDR3 region has 14 residues. The chain's CDR3 is CSSLAAGAGETQYF.

The chain carries TRBV28 and TRBJ1-1; with no DNA, the TCRdb D assignment of TRBD1 cannot be verified. Looked up from germline, CDR1 is MDHEN and CDR2 is SYDVKM. The CDR3 is 15 residues long. CDR3: CASSPGDSTSTEAFF. The entire variable domain, with the rest obtained from reference TRBV28 and TRBJ1-1, is as follows: DVKVTQSSRYLVKRTGEKVFLECVQDMDHENMFWYRQDPGLGLRLIYFSYDVKMKEKGDIPEGYSVSREKKERFSLILESASTNQTSMYLCASSPGDSTSTEAFFGQGTRLTVV.

The chain is built from TRBV13 and TRBJ2-1; TCRdb outputs TRBD1, but without DNA this stays unchecked. The CDR3 is made up of 14 amino acids. Germline values: CDR1 PRHDT, CDR2 FYEKMQ (reference sequence). CDR3 residues: CASSQDSPYNEQFF.

V gene TRBV28 combines with J gene TRBJ2-1; without DNA, the TCRdb call of TRBD2 cannot be checked. The CDR3 length is 15 residues. The V gene's germline CDR1 is MDHEN and CDR2 SYDVKM. The CDR3 loop is CASSLQAGSYNEQFF.

The rearrangement joins TRBV28 to TRBJ2-7; TCRdb's D call, TRBD1, is unchecked because there is no DNA. Germline assignment: CDR1 MDHEN and CDR2 SYDVKM. The length of the CDR3 is 12 residues. CDR3 loop: CASSEDRDGQYF. Supplemented by reference TRBV28 and TRBJ2-7, the full variable domain reads DVKVTQSSRYLVKRTGEKVFLECVQDMDHENMFWYRQDPGLGLRLIYFSYDVKMKEKGDIPEGYSVSREKKERFSLILESASTNQTSMYLCASSEDRDGQYFGPGTRLTVT.

The V and J genes are TRBV7-8 and TRBJ2-7. This CDR3 spans 14 amino acids. CDR1 is SGHVS, CDR2 FQNEAQ, per germline. CDR3 sequence reads: CASSFLGLSYEQYF. Complete variable domain (other parts from reference TRBV7-8 and TRBJ2-7): GAGVSQSPRYKVAKRGQDVALRCDPISGHVSLFWYQQALGQGPEFLTYFQNEAQLDKSGLPSDRFFAERPEGSVSTLKIQRTQQEDSAVYLCASSFLGLSYEQYFGPGTRLTVT.

The rearrangement uses TRBV27 and TRBJ2-7; TCRdb's D call, TRBD1, is unchecked because there is no DNA. Per the germline V gene, CDR1 is MNHEY and CDR2 is SMNVEV (reference sequence). This CDR3 comprises 16 residues. CDR3 in amino acids: CASSLTAGTGPYEQYF.

The rearrangement joins TRBV4-1 to TRBJ2-5; checking the TCRdb D call of TRBD1 is not possible without DNA. From germline, CDR1 is MGHRA and CDR2 YSYEKL. This CDR3 has 15 amino acids. The CDR3 loop is CASSQAGQGKETQYF.